Below are 8 T cell receptor beta chains sequenced from a single sample in a study of response to subunit inactivated influenza vaccine. TCRdb re-derived calls from the RT-PCR reads in MiXCR, one entry per CDR3 protein. The sample records 600,000 to 700,000 distinct CDR3 sequences, about 14% being singletons. The starting material was PBMCs from blood, obtained 14 to 15 days before vaccination. The receptors come from a middle-aged man who received an inactivated influenza vaccine.

The chain recombines TRBV9 with TRBJ2-5; 8 bases align to TRBD2. This CDR3 region has 16 residues. With V trimmed by 0 bases and J by 0 bases, 4 bases remained unmatched. Germline V CDR1 and CDR2: SGDLS, YYNGEE. This CDR3 is CASSVEVGRDQETQYF. The CDR3, as DNA: TGTGCCAGCAGCGTAGAGGTCGGGAGGGACCAAGAGACCCAGTACTTC.

At least ten counts were recorded for this clonotype. V gene TRBV5-6 combines with J gene TRBJ1-1; D is perhaps TRBD1 (5 bases). The CDR3 contains 14 residues. Trimming took 4 bases from V and 0 from J, leaving 10 bases between them. In germline, CDR1 is SGHDT, CDR2 YYEEEE. The CDR3 here is CASSTQGVNTEAFF. CDR3 DNA: TGTGCCAGCAGCACTCAGGGTGTGAACACTGAAGCTTTCTTT.

There are many counts of this clonotype. The chain recombines TRBV29-1 with TRBJ2-7, with TRBD1 matching over 7 bases. The germline CDR1 and CDR2 sequences are SQVTM and ANQGSEA. Trimming cost V 1 base and J 3 bases; bases outside gene matches: 9. This CDR3 has 15 amino acids. This chain's CDR3 is CSVEGLRQGVYEQYF. The CDR3 DNA reads TGCAGCGTTGAAGGCCTCAGACAGGGCGTCTACGAGCAGTACTTC.

Ten or more counts support this clonotype. The chain uses TRBV12-3 or TRBV12-4 and TRBJ2-7; TRBD1 matches at 8 bases. This CDR3 is built from 14 residues. The junction had 8 bases not matched to a gene; V was cut back by 6 bases and J by 4 bases. CDR3 coding DNA: TGTGCCAGCAGGCGGACAGGGTATGGTTACGAGCAGTACTTC. Its translation: CASRRTGYGYEQYF.

Ten or more counts support this clonotype. The rearrangement uses TRBV28 and TRBJ2-5; D perhaps matches TRBD1 (6 bases). With 6 bases removed from V and 3 bases from J, the gap between germline ends came to 20 bases. The CDR3 runs 16 residues. Germline CDR1 MDHEN, CDR2 SYDVKM. The DNA for the CDR3 is TGTGCCAGCAGCATCCCCCCGACAGGAGATAAAGAGACCCAGTACTTC. Encoded protein: CASSIPPTGDKETQYF.

This chain connects TRBV10-3 to TRBJ1-1; no clear D. Germline CDR1 ENHRY, CDR2 SYGVKD. The CDR3 runs 12 residues. Trimming removed 3 bases at V and 3 bases at J, with 5 bases between. CDR3 DNA: TGTGCCATCAGTGACCGGGACACTGAAGCTTTCTTT. It codes for CAISDRDTEAFF.

The V call is TRBV10-3, the J call TRBJ2-3; 10 positions match TRBD1. With 5 bases clipped from V and 0 bases from J, the junction kept 2 bases outside the gene matches. Germline CDR1 is ENHRY and CDR2 is SYGVKD. The CDR3 runs 15 residues. CDR3 sequence (DNA): TGTGCCATCAGTCCGGGACAGGGGAGCACAGATACGCAGTATTTT. This sequence encodes CAISPGQGSTDTQYF.

The chain uses TRBV5-6 and TRBJ2-5, with TRBD2 as a possible D gene (6 bases). Germline V gene data show CDR1 as SGHDT and CDR2 as YYEEEE. The CDR3 sequence is 16 residues long. V was shortened by 2 bases and J by 7 bases, with 21 bases between the two germline ends. CDR3 DNA sequence: TGTGCCAGCAGCTTACTTCTAATCCAGCGGAGGGGGACCCAGTACTTC. Protein sequence: CASSLLLIQRRGTQYF.